This TCR beta chain was recovered during a study of blood T cells in healthy people across ages. Per sample, a minimum of 6 million PBMCs were isolated. For the second PCR, which ran for about 7 to 11 cycles, a sample-barcoded 5' primer and a J-beta primer mix were used. All cDNA molecules were each tagged by a template-switch adaptor with 12 random nucleotides. MiXCR, run by TCRdb on the 5' RACE reads, gives a single entry per CDR3 protein. The sample holds 650,000 to 950,000 distinct CDR3 sequences, under 45% seen once. CDR3 size: 15 residues. The V gene end was trimmed by 5 bases and the J gene end by 7 bases; junction bases not matched to a gene: 10. Germline CDR1 PRHDT, CDR2 FYEKMQ (reference sequence). As concerns this clonotype: Its antigen is unknown.

General study findings and limits: Across the age range, TCR beta diversity per million T cells fell in a roughly linear way. TCR beta diversity correlated strongly with naive T cell percentage.

Material for sequencing was blood. The chain is built from TRBV13 and TRBJ2-2; TRBD1 aligns across 7 bases. This clonotype was sampled from a man between 60 and 75 years old in good health. Here the CDR3 reads CASSILTGMDGELFF. The CDR3 DNA is TGTGCCAGCAGCATATTGACAGGGATGGACGGGGAGCTGTTTTTT.